Shown below are 12 T cell receptor beta chains from a single sample sequenced in a study of cytomegalovirus exposure and HLA in healthy donors. PCR used 60 Vbeta primers and 13 Jbeta primers. TCRdb keeps only in-frame clones here, not all; method: immunoSEQ multiplex PCR. The repertoire holds about 180,000 clones, 70% to 85% seen once, with about 2.5% in the top ten. Sequenced sample: PBMCs. These TCRs come from a human donor in good health.

V and J are TRBV7-9 and TRBJ2-3; a possible D gene is TRBD2 (6 bases). This CDR3 has 16 amino acids. Trimming cost V 5 bases and J 4 bases, with 19 bases left between them. Germline V gene sequence: CDR1 SEHNR, CDR2 FQNEAQ (reference sequence). CDR3 sequence (DNA): TGTGCCAGCAGCACCCGGGGGACCCAGAGGGCAGATACGCAGTATTTT. This encodes CASSTRGTQRADTQYF.

The chain has TRBV5-1 and TRBJ1-4; TRBD1 agrees at 10 bases. In germline, CDR1 is SGHRS, CDR2 YFSETQ. J was trimmed by 8 bases and V by 4 bases; bases with no gene match: 11. The CDR3 spans 16 residues. CDR3 nucleotides: TGCGCCAGCAGCCGGGTGGGGACAGGGGATGTGGAAAAACTGTTTTTT. Its protein product is CASSRVGTGDVEKLFF. Together with reference TRBV5-1 and TRBJ1-4, the CDR3 gives the full variable domain: KAGVTQTPRYLIKTRGQQVTLSCSPISGHRSVSWYQQTPGQGLQFLFEYFSETQRNKGNFPGRFSGRQFSNSRSEMNVSTLELGDSALYLCASSRVGTGDVEKLFFGSGTQLSVL.

This chain links TRBV19 with TRBJ1-1; a weak D match, TRBD1 (5 bases). Trimming pared 7 bases from V and 2 bases from J, leaving 14 bases between. The CDR3 contains 14 residues. Germline-derived CDR1 and CDR2 are LNHDA and SQIVND (reference sequence). This CDR3 reads CASTMGRENTEAFF. In DNA form, the CDR3 reads TGTGCCAGTACCATGGGGCGGGAAAACACTGAAGCTTTCTTT.

The gene calls are TRBV29-1 and TRBJ2-7, with D tentatively TRBD1 (5 bases). V lost 6 bases and J 4 bases, leaving 16 bases between the germline ends. CDR3 length: 13 amino acids. The V gene's germline CDR1 is SQVTM and CDR2 ANQGSEA. CDR3 in DNA: TGCAGCGTCTCGCCGCAGGGTAGGTACGAGCAGTACTTC. It yields the protein CSVSPQGRYEQYF.

The genes are TRBV6-1 and TRBJ1-1; D is undetermined. Germline CDR1 reads MNHNS; CDR2 reads SASEGT. The CDR3 consists of 10 residues. Trimming left V 10 bases short and J 4 bases short, with 7 bases between. The CDR3 is CATRFTEAFF. The CDR3 coding sequence is TGTGCCACCCGGTTCACTGAAGCTTTCTTT.

As for this clone: An end of the junction does not agree with germline; a read error may underlie this. This chain joins TRBV27 and TRBJ1-5; 11 nucleotides match TRBD1. This CDR3 comprises 18 residues. Germline V gene sequence: CDR1 MNHEY, CDR2 SMNVEV (reference sequence). The CDR3 loop reads CAGRQGTGGDGSNQPQHF. DNA of the CDR3: TGTGCCGGCAGGCAAGGGACAGGGGGAGACGGGAGCAATCAGCCCCAGCATTTT.

The chain's CDR3 is CASSEGWGQGNTEAFF. CDR3 nucleotide sequence: TGTGCCAGCAGTGAAGGGTGGGGGCAGGGGAACACTGAAGCTTTCTTT. The rearrangement uses TRBV6-1 and TRBJ1-1; D is possibly TRBD1 (6 bases). V lost 1 base to trimming and J lost 1 base, with 13 bases between them. Germline V gives CDR1 MNHNS, CDR2 SASEGT. The CDR3 covers 16 residues.

The chain combines TRBV15 with TRBJ2-7; 8 nucleotides line up with TRBD2. This CDR3 region has 14 residues. V lost 4 bases and J lost 5; bases outside the gene matches: 7. In germline, CDR1 is LNHNV, CDR2 YYDKDF (reference sequence). The CDR3 here is CATSNAGGGHEQYF. CDR3 nucleotide sequence: TGTGCCACCAGCAATGCGGGGGGTGGACACGAGCAGTACTTC.

This CDR3 is CASGLVRLLSGGADRTDTQYF. In DNA form, the CDR3 reads TGTGCTAGTGGTTTGGTACGGCTGCTTAGCGGGGGGGCGGATCGGACAGATACGCAGTATTTT. This chain uses TRBV12-5 with TRBJ2-3; 11 nucleotides match TRBD2. The CDR3 has 21 amino acids. Per the germline V gene, CDR1 is LGHNT and CDR2 is FRNRAP. V shed 0 bases, J shed 3 bases, and the junction held 17 bases outside the gene matches.

This sequence joins TRBV25-1 and TRBJ2-5; 7 bases agree with TRBD2. The assigned J gene may be wrong: the sequence end matches TRBJ2-7 better. Germline V gene sequence: CDR1 MGHDK, CDR2 SYGVNS. This CDR3 has 14 residues. CDR3 sequence: CASSELGGGGEQYF. For the CDR3, the DNA is TGTGCCAGCAGTGAACTTGGGGGGGGAGGCGAGCAGTACTTC.

This chain uses TRBV6-1 with TRBJ2-5; perhaps TRBD2 as D (5 bases). Trimming pared 3 bases from V and 0 bases from J, leaving 23 bases between. Germline V gene data show CDR1 as MNHNS and CDR2 as SASEGT. The CDR3 length is 19 residues. CDR3 sequence: CASSDLVRGFRAYQETQYF. The CDR3 DNA sequence: TGTGCCAGCAGTGACCTAGTTCGGGGATTTAGGGCGTACCAAGAGACCCAGTACTTC.

This chain links TRBV19 with TRBJ2-5, with D uncertain. V dropped 2 bases and J dropped 0 bases, with 4 bases sitting between them. CDR1 is LNHDA, CDR2 SQIVND, per germline (reference sequence). The length of the CDR3 is 13 residues. Written as DNA, the CDR3 is TGTGCCAGTAGTATACAGTACCAAGAGACCCAGTACTTC. It specifies CASSIQYQETQYF.